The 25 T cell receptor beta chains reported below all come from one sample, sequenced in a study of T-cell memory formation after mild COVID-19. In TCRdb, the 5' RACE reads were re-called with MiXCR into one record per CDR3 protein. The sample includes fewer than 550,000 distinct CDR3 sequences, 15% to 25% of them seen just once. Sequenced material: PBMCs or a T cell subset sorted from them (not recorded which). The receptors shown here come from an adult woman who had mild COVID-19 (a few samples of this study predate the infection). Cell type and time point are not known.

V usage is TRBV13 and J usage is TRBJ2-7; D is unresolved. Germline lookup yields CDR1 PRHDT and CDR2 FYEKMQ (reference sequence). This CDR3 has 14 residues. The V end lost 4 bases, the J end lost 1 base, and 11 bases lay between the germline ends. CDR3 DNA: TGTGCCAGCAGCTCCCAAGTAGGTTCCTACGAGCAGTACTTC. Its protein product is CASSSQVGSYEQYF.

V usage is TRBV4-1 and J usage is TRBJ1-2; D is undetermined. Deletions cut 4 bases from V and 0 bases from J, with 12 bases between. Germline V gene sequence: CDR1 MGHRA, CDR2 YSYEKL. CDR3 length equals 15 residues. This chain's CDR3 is CASSPTSGANYGYTF. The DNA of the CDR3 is TGCGCCAGCAGCCCCACGTCGGGCGCTAACTATGGCTACACCTTC.

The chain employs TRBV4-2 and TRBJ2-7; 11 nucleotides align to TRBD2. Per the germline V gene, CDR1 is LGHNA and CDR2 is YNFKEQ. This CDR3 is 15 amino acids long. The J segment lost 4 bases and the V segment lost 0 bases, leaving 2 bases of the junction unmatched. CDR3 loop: CASSQELAGEYEQYF. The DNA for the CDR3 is TGTGCCAGCAGCCAAGAACTAGCGGGAGAGTACGAGCAGTACTTC.

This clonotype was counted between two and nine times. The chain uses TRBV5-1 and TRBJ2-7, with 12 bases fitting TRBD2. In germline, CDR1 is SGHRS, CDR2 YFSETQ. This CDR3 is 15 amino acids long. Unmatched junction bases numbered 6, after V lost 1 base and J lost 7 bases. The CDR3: CASSLTLAGGSEQYF. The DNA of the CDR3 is TGCGCCAGCAGCTTGACCCTAGCGGGAGGGAGTGAGCAGTACTTC.

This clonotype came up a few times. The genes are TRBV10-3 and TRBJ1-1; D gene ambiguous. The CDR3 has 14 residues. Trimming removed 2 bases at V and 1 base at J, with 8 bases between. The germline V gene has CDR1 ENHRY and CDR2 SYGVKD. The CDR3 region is CAISEQVPNTEAFF. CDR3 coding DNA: TGTGCCATCAGTGAGCAGGTCCCGAACACTGAAGCTTTCTTT.

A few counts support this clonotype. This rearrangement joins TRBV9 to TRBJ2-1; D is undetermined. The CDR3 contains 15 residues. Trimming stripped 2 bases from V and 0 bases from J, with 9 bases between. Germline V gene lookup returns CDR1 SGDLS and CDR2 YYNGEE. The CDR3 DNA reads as TGTGCCAGCAGCGTCCTCATGAGCTCCTACAATGAGCAGTTCTTC. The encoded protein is CASSVLMSSYNEQFF. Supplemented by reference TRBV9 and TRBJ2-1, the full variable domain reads DSGVTQTPKHLITATGQRVTLRCSPRSGDLSVYWYQQSLDQGLQFLIQYYNGEERAKGNILERFSAQQFPDLHSELNLSSLELGDSALYFCASSVLMSSYNEQFFGPGTRLTVL.

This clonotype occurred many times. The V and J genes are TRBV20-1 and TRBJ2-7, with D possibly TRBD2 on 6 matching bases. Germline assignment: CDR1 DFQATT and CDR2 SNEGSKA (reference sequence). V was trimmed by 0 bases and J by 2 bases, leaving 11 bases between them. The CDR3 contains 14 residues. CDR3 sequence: CSARERSGPYEQYF. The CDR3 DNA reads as TGCAGTGCTAGAGAGAGGAGCGGGCCCTACGAGCAGTACTTC.

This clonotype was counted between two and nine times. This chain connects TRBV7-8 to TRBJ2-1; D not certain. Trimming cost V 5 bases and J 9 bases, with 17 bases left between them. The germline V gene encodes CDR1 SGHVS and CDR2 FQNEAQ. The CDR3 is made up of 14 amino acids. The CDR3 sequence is CASSLGVRSGEQFF. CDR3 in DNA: TGTGCCAGCAGCCTTGGGGTCCGGAGTGGTGAGCAGTTCTTC.

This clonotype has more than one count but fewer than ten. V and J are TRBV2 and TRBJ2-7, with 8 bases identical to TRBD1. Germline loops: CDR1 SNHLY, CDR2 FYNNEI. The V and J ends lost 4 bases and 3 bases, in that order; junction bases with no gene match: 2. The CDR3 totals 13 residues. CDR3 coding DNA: TGTGCCAGCAGTGTGGGACAGGACTACGAGCAGTACTTC. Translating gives CASSVGQDYEQYF.

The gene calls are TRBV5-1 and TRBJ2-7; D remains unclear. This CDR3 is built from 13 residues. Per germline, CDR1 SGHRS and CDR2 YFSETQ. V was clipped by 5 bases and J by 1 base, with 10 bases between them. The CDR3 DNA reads TGCGCCAGCAGTTGGTCTCTTTCCTACGAGCAGTACTTC. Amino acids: CASSWSLSYEQYF.

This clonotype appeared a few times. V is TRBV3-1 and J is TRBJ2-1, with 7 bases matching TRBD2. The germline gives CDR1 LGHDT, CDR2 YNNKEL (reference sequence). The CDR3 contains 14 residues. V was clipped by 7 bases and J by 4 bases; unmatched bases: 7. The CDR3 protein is CASKRGLIYNEQFF. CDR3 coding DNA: TGTGCCAGCAAAAGGGGACTAATATACAATGAGCAGTTCTTC.

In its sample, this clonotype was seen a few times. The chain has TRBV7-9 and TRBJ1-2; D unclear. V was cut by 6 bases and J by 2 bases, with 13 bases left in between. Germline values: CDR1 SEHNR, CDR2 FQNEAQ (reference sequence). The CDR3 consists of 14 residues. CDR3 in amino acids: CASRPSGLNYGYTF. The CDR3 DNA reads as TGTGCCAGCAGGCCCTCCGGTCTGAACTATGGCTACACCTTC.

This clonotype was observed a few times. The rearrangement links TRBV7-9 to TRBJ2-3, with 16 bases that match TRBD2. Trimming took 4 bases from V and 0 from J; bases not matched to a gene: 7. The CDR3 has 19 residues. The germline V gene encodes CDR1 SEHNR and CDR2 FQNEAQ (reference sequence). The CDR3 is CASSSGLAGGPTSTDTQYF. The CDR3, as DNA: TGTGCCAGCAGCTCGGGACTAGCGGGAGGGCCTACTAGCACAGATACGCAGTATTTT.

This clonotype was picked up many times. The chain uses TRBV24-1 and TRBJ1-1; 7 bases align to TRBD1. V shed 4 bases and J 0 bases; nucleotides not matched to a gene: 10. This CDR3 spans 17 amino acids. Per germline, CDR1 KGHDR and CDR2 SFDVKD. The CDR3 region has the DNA TGTGCCACCAGTGACTCCCGACAGGGTATCATGAACACTGAAGCTTTCTTT. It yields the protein CATSDSRQGIMNTEAFF.

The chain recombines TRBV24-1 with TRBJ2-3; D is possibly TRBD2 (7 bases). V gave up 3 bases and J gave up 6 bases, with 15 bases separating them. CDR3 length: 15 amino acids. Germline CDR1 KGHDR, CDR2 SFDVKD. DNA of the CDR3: TGTGCCACCAGTGATGTGGGGGCGGGAGCGGATACGCAGTATTTT. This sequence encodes CATSDVGAGADTQYF.

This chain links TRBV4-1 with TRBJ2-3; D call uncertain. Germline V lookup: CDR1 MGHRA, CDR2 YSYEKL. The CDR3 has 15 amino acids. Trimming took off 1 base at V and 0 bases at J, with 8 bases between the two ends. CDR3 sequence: CASSQVGLSTDTQYF. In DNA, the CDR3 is TGCGCCAGCAGCCAAGTAGGCCTCAGCACAGATACGCAGTATTTT.

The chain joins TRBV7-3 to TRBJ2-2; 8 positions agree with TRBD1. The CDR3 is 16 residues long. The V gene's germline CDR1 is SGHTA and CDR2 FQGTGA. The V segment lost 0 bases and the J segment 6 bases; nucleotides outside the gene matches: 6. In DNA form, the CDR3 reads TGTGCCAGCAGCTTAACGTCCAGGGGGCTCGCCGGGGAGCTGTTTTTT. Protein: CASSLTSRGLAGELFF. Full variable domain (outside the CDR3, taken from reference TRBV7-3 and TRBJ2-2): GAGVSQTPSNKVTEKGKYVELRCDPISGHTALYWYRQSLGQGPEFLIYFQGTGAADDSGLPNDRFFAVRPEGSVSTLKIQRTERGDSAVYLCASSLTSRGLAGELFFGEGSRLTVL.

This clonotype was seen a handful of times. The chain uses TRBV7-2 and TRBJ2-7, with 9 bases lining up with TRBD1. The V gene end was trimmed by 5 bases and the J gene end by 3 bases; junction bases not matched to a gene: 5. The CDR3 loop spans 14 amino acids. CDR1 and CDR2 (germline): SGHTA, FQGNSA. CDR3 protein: CASSRTGAGYEQYF. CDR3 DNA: TGTGCCAGCAGCCGGACAGGGGCCGGCTACGAGCAGTACTTC.

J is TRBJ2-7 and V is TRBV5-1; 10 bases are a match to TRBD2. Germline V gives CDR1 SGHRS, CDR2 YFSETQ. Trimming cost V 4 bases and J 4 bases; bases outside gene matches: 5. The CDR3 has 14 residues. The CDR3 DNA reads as TGCGCCAGCAGCCCAGCGGGGGGGCGGTACGAGCAGTACTTC. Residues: CASSPAGGRYEQYF. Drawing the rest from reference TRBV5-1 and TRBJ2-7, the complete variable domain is KAGVTQTPRYLIKTRGQQVTLSCSPISGHRSVSWYQQTPGQGLQFLFEYFSETQRNKGNFPGRFSGRQFSNSRSEMNVSTLELGDSALYLCASSPAGGRYEQYFGPGTRLTVT.

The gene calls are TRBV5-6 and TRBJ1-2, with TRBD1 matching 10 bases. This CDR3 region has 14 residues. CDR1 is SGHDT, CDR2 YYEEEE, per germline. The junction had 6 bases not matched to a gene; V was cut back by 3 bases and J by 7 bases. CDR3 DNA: TGTGCCAGCAGCTCCGACAGGGGGCATCGTGGCTACACCTTC. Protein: CASSSDRGHRGYTF.

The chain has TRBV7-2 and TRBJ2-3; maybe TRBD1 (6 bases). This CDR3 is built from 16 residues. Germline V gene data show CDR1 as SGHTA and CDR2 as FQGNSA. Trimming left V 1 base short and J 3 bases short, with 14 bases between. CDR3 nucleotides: TGTGCCAGCAGCTTAGTTGGGGGCTCGTTGACAGATACGCAGTATTTT. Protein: CASSLVGGSLTDTQYF.

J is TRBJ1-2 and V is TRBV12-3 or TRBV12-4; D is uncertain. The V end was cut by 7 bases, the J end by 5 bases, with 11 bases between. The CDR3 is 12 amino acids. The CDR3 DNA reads TGTGCCAGCACCATAGGGCTGTATGGCTACACCTTC. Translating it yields CASTIGLYGYTF.

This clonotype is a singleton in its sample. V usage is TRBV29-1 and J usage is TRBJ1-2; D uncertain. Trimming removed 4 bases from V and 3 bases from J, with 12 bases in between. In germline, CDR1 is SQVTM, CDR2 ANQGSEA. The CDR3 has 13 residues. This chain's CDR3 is CSVGDDGYYGYTF. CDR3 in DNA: TGCAGCGTTGGAGACGACGGCTACTATGGCTACACCTTC. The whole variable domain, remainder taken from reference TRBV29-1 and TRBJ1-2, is SAVISQKPSRDICQRGTSLTIQCQVDSQVTMMFWYRQQPGQSLTLIATANQGSEATYESGFVIDKFPISRPNLTFSTLTVSNMSPEDSSIYLCSVGDDGYYGYTFGSGTRLTVV.

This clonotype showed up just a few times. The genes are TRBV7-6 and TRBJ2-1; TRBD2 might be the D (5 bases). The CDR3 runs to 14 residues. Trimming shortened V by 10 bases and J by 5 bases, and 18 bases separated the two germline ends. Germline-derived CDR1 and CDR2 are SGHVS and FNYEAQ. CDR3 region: CATSKRVPNNEQFF. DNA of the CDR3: TGTGCCACCAGTAAGAGGGTCCCCAACAATGAGCAGTTCTTC.

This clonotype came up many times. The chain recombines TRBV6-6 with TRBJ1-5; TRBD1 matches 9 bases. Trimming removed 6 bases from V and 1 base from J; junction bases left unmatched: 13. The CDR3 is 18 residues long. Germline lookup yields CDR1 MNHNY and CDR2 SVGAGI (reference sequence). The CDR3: CASSPTGQGTESNQPQHF. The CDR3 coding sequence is TGTGCCAGCAGCCCCACAGGACAGGGGACGGAGAGCAATCAGCCCCAGCATTTT.